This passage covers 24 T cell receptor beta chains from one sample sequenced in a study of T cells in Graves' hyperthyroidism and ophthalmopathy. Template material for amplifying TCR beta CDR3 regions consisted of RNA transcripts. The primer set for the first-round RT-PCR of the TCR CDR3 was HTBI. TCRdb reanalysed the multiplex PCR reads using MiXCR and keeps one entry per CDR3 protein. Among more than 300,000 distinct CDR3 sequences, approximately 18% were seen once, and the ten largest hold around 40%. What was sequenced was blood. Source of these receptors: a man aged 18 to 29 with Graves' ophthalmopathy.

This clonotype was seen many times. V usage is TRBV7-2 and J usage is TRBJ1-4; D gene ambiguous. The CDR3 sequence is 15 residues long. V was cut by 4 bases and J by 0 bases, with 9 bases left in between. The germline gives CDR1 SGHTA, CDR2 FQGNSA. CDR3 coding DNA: TGTGCCAGCAGCTGGATACAGTCAACTAATGAAAAACTGTTTTTT. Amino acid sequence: CASSWIQSTNEKLFF.

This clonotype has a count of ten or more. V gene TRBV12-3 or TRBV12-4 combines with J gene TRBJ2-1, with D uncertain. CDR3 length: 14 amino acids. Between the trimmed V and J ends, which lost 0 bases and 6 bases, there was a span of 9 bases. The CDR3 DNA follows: TGTGCCAGCAGTTTAGCCTCAAGTAGCAATGAGCAGTTCTTC. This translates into CASSLASSSNEQFF.

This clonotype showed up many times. The CDR3 sequence: CASRRRDTNLNTEAFF. In DNA form, the CDR3 reads TGTGCCAGCAGGCGCCGGGACACCAATTTGAACACTGAAGCTTTCTTT. This chain uses TRBV12-3 or TRBV12-4 with TRBJ1-1; possibly TRBD1 for D (6 bases). V was shortened by 6 bases and J by 0 bases, with 17 bases between the two germline ends. CDR3 size: 16 residues.

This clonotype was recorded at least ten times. The CDR3 DNA is TGTGCCAGCAGCCCAGGGACAGGGGGCGCAGATACGCAGTATTTT. This translates into CASSPGTGGADTQYF. The chain is built from TRBV12-3 or TRBV12-4 and TRBJ2-3, with 12 bases that match TRBD1. The CDR3 sequence is 15 residues long. The junction had 5 bases not matched to a gene; V was cut back by 6 bases and J by 4 bases.

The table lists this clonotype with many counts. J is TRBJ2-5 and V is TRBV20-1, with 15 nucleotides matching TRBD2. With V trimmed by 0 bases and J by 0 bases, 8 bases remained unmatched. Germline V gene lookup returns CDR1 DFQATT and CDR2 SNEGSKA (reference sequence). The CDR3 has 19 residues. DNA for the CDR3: TGCAGTGCTAGAGATGCCCCCGGGACTAGCGGGGGGCACCAAGAGACCCAGTACTTC. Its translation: CSARDAPGTSGGHQETQYF.

The CDR3, as DNA: TGCGCCAGCAGCCCGATGGGGGACTTCAATGAGCAGTTCTTC. Its protein product is CASSPMGDFNEQFF. The chain uses TRBV4-1 and TRBJ2-1; D is possibly TRBD2 (6 bases). From germline, CDR1 is MGHRA and CDR2 YSYEKL. The CDR3 extends over 14 amino acids. V was trimmed by 4 bases and J by 6 bases, leaving 13 bases between them.

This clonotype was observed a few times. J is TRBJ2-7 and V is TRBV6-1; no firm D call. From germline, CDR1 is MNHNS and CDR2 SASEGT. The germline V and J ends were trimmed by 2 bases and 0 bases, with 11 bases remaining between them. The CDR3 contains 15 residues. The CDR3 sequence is CASSESKGFSYEQYF. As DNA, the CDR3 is TGTGCCAGCAGTGAATCCAAGGGATTCTCCTACGAGCAGTACTTC.

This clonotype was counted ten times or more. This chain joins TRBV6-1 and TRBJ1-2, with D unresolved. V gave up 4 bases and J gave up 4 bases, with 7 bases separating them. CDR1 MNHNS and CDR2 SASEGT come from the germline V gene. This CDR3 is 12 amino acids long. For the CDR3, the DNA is TGTGCCAGCAGTGGAGGGTTCTATGGCTACACCTTC. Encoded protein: CASSGGFYGYTF.

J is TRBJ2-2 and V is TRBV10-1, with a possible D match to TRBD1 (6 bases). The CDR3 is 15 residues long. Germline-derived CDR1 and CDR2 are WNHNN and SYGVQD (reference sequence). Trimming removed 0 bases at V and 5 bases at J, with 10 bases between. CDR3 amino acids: CASSESGTQTGELFF. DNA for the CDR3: TGCGCCAGCAGTGAGTCCGGGACACAGACCGGGGAGCTGTTTTTT.

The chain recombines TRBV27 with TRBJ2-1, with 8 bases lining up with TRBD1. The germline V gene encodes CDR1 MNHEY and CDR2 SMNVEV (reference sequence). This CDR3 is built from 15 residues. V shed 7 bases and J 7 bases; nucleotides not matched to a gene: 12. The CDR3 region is CASKAPQQGVNEQFF. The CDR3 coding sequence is TGTGCCAGCAAAGCACCCCAACAGGGGGTAAATGAGCAGTTCTTC.

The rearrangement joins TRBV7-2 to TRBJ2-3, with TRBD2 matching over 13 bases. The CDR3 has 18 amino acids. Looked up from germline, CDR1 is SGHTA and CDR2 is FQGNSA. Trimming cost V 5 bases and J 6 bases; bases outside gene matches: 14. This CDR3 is CASSTMTSGGTAGDTQYF. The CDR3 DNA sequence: TGTGCCAGCAGCACCATGACTAGCGGGGGGACCGCGGGCGATACGCAGTATTTT.

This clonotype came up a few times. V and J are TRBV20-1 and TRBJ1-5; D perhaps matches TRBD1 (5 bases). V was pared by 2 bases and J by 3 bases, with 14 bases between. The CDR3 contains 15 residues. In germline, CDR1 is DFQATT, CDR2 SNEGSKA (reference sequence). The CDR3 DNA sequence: TGCAGTGCTAGAAGGGGATCGACTGCCAATCAGCCCCAGCATTTT. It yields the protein CSARRGSTANQPQHF.

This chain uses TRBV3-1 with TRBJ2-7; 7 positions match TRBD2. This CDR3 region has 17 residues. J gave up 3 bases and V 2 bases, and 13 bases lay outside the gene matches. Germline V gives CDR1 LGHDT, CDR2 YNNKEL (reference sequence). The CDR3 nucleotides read TGTGCCAGCAGCCAAAACTCGGTGGGGGGGAGGAACTACGAGCAGTACTTC. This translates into CASSQNSVGGRNYEQYF.

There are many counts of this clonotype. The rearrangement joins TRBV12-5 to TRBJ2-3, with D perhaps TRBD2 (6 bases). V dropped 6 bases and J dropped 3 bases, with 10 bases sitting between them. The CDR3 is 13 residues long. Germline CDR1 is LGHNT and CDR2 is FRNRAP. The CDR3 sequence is CASGPLATDTQYF. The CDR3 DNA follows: TGTGCTAGTGGGCCGCTAGCGACAGATACGCAGTATTTT.

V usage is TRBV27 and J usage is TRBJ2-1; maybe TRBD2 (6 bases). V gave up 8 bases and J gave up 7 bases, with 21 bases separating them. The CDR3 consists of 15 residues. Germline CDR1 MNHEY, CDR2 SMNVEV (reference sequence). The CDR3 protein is CASGAGGGNLNEQFF. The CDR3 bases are TGTGCCAGCGGGGCTGGAGGCGGGAATTTGAATGAGCAGTTCTTC.

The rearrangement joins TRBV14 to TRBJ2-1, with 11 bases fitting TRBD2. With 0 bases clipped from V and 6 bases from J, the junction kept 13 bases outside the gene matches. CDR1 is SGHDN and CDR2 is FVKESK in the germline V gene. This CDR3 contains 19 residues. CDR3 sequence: CASSQDLASGGWRSNEQFF. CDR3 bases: TGTGCCAGCAGCCAAGATCTGGCTAGCGGGGGGTGGCGGAGCAATGAGCAGTTCTTC.

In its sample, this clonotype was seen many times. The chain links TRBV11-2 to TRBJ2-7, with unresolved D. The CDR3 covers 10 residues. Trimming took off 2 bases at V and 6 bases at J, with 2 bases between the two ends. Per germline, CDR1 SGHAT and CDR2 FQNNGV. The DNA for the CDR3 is TGTGCCAGCAGCTTAACCGAGCAGTACTTC. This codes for CASSLTEQYF. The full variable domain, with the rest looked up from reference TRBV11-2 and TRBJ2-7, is EAGVAQSPRYKIIEKRQSVAFWCNPISGHATLYWYQQILGQGPKLLIQFQNNGVVDDSQLPKDRFSAERLKGVDSTLKIQPAKLEDSAVYLCASSLTEQYFGPGTRLTVT.

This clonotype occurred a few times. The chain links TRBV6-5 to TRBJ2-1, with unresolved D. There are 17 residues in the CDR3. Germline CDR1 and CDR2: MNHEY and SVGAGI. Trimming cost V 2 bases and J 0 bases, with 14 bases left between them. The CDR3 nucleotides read TGTGCCAGCAGTTACGGGGTCAATCTAGGCTCCTACAATGAGCAGTTCTTC. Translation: CASSYGVNLGSYNEQFF.

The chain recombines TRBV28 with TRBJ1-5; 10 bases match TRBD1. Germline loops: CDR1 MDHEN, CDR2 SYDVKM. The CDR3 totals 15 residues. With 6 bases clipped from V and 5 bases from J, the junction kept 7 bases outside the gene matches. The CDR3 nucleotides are TGTGCCAGCAGACCCCTGACAGGGGGCCATCAGCCCCAGCATTTT. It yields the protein CASRPLTGGHQPQHF.

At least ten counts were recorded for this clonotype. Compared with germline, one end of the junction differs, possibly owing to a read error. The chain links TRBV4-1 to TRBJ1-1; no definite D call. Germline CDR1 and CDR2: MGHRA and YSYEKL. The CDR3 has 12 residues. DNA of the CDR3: TGTGCCAGCAGCCAAGGACGCACTGAAGCTTTCTTT. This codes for CASSQGRTEAFF.

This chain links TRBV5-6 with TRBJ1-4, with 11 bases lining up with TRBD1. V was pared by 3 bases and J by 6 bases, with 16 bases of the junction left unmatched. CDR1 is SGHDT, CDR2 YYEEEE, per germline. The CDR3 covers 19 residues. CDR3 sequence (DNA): TGTGCCAGCAGCTCGACAGGACAGGGGGCTACGCTTTGGGATGAAAAACTGTTTTTT. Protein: CASSSTGQGATLWDEKLFF.

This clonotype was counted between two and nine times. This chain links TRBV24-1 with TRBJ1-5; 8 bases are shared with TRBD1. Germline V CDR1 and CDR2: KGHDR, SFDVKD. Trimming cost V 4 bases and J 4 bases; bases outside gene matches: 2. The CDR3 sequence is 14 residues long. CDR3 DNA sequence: TGTGCCACCAGTGAGACAGGGGCAAATCAGCCCCAGCATTTT. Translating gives CATSETGANQPQHF.

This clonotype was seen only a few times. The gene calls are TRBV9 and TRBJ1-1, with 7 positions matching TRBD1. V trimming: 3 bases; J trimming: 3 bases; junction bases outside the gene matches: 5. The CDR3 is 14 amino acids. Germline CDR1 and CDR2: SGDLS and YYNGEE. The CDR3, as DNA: TGTGCCAGCAGCGGATCAGGGGGGGACACTGAAGCTTTCTTT. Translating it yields CASSGSGGDTEAFF.

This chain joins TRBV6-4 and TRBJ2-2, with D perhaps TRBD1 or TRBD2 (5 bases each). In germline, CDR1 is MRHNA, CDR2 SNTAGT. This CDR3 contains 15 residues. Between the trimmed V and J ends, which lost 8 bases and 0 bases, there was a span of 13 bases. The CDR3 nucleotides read TGTGCCAGCCGCCGGGACGCCGCGAACACCGGGGAGCTGTTTTTT. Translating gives CASRRDAANTGELFF.